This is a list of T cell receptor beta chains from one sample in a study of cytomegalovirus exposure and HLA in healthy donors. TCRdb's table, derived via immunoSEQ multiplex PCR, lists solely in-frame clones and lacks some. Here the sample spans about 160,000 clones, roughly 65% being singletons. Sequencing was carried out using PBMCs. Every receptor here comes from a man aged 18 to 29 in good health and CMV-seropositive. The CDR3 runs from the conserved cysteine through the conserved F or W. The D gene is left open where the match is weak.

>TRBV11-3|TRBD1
CASSLFTADRDNTGELFF
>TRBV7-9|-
CASSLKSGILSGNTIYF
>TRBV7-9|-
CASSSVTGLKNSPLHF
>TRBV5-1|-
CASSPRDGGGLHLDEQFF
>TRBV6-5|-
CASSYGQAGNTIYF
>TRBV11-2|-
CASSLFSNIQYF
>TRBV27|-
CASSLSAGVDTEAFF
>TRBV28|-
CASPPRRNTEAFF
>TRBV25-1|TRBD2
CASSGGTSGRKDEQFF
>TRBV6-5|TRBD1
CASSRQGAEAFF
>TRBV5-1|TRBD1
CASSLADRGGANTEAFF
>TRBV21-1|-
CASILKQPHYGYTF
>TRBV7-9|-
CASSLDSYGYTF
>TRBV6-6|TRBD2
CASRYQTSGTDTQYF
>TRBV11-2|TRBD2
CASSLKIAGDTGELFF
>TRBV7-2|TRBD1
CASTVDRAHEKLFF
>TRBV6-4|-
CASSDPGGYGYTF
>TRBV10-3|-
CAISLSGGETQYF
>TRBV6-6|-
CASSPRQEAFF
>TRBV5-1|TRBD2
CASSSMGAGGSFF
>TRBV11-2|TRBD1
CASSLGNRGGTDTQYF
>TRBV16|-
CASSRTTNTEAFF
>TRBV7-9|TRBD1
CASSLAGTGGRVGNTIYF
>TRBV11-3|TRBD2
CASSLLAGTTGELFF
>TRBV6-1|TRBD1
CASSAWDSVETQYF
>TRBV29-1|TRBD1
CSVEAETGVNYGYTF
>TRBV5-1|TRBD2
CASSSGLGGGDEQFF
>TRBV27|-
CASSRTELMTYGYTF
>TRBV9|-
CASSPGITQQETQYF
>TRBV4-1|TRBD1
CASSHMTGGSEENTIYF
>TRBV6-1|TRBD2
CASSEVGLAQETQYF
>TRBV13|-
CASSLLLRAYNEQFF
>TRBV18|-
CASSPPWPPGKLFF
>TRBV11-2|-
CASSWGTQRDYGYTF
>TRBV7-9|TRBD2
CASSPRGGGNNEQFF
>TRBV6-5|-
CASSDGGTNQPQHF
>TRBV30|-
CAWSPGAYGEGETQYF
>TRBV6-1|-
CASSEFFGQLNTEAFF
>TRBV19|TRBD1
CASKTTDRGLWKAFF
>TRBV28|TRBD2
CASRISGTGELFF
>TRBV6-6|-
CASSYSSGSNQPQHF
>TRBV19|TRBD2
CASRKTSGGNQETQYF
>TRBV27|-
CASSWGGITEAFF
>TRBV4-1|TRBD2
CASSQGPGSGGLSSYNEQFF
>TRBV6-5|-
CASSLDGVPNYGYTF
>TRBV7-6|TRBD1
CASSLGQGPGNTIYF
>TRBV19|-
CASSIWGPAEAFF
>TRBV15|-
CATSRDPGLNTGELFF
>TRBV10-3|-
CAISESGTPKGNEQFF
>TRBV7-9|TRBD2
CASSPRGELAGLSTDTQYF